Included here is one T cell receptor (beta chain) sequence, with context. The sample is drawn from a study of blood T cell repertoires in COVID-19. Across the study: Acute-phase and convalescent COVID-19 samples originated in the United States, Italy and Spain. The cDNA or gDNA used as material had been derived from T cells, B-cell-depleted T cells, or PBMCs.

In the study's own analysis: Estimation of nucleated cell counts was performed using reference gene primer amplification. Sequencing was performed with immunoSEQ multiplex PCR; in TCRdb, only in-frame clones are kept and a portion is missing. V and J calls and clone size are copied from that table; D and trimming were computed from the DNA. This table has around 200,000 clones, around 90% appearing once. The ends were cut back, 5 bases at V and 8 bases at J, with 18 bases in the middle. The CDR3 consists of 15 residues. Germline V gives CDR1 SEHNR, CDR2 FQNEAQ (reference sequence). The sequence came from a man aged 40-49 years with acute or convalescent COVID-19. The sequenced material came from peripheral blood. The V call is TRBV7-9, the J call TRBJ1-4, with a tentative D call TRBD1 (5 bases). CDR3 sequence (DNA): TGTGCCAGCAGCCCTTTTGGGGCGCAGAAGGAAAAACTGTTTTTT. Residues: CASSPFGAQKEKLFF.